This TCR beta chain was recorded in a study of CD8+CD57+ T cells in acquired aplastic anemia. Study-wide context: DNA per sorted CD4+ or CD8+ sample ranged about 0.2 to 30 ug, averaging about 3.4 ug. Among healthy donors, CD4+ cells averaged about 9.9 million reads.

The germline gives CDR1 KGHDR, CDR2 SFDVKD. The V gene end was trimmed by 7 bases and the J gene end by 2 bases; junction bases not matched to a gene: 11. The CDR3 spans 16 residues. This clonotype was counted once. Its antigen is still unknown. Study findings and constraints: Sharing between patients and controls was observed for roughly 29 CD8+ CDR3 sequences.

Genomic DNA served as template for TCR beta VDJ and CDR3 profiling. MiXCR was run by TCRdb on the reads, yielding one entry per CDR3 protein. Found here are about 180,000 distinct CDR3 sequences, 40% to 50% of them singletons; the top ten hold approximately 2.9%. Sequencing input: sorted CD4+, CD8+, or CD8+CD57+ T cells (not recorded which) from PBMCs. The genes are TRBV24-1 and TRBJ1-2; 8 nucleotides align to TRBD1. The origin of this receptor is a human donor in good health. CDR3 coding DNA: TGTGCCACCAGCGATACTGGACAGGGTGCGAACTATGGCTACACCTTC. Protein: CATSDTGQGANYGYTF.